This T cell receptor beta chain was found in a study of blood T cell repertoires in COVID-19. Germline V CDR1 and CDR2: KGHSH, LQKENI. This CDR3 contains 17 residues. The V segment lost 3 bases and the J segment 1 base; nucleotides outside the gene matches: 9. Assay: immunoSEQ multiplex PCR; the TCRdb copy retains only in-frame clones and omits some. In the table there are roughly 81,000 clones, under 85% of which are singletons. The sequence was obtained from a woman in her seventies with acute or convalescent COVID-19. The sequencing input was peripheral blood. The chain recombines TRBV18 with TRBJ2-3, with 8 bases aligning to TRBD2. The CDR3 sequence is CASSPGLAGSRTDTQYF. The CDR3 coding sequence is TGTGCCAGCTCACCCGGGCTAGCGGGCTCCCGCACAGATACGCAGTATTTT.